The entry below gives a single TCR beta chain sequence along with its context. V trimming: 5 bases; J trimming: 1 base; junction bases outside the gene matches: 5. Germline V gene data show CDR1 as SGHTS and CDR2 as YDEGEE. The CDR3 sequence is 15 residues long. This entry is derived from a study of T cell responses to AZD1222 COVID-19 vaccine. Using immunoSEQ multiplex PCR, the repertoire was profiled, and TCRdb retains in-frame clones only, with some absent. The sample shows around 130,000 clones, 80% to 90% of them seen only once. The sequencing here drew on peripheral blood, taken on day 0 of AZD1222 vaccination. The sequence was obtained from an adult in good health. The rearrangement joins TRBV5-8 to TRBJ1-2; TRBD1 matches 10 bases. CDR3 region: CASSRRDRGNYGYTF. The CDR3 region has the DNA TGTGCCAGCAGTCGACGGGACAGGGGTAACTATGGCTACACCTTC.